Shown below are 20 T cell receptor beta chains from a single sample sequenced in a study of T cells of healthy individuals. TCRdb re-analysed the 5' RACE reads in MiXCR, keeping a single row per CDR3 protein. The table includes tens of thousands of distinct CDR3 sequences, about 17% detected once. Source of these receptors: a human donor in good health.

J is TRBJ1-5 and V is TRBV2; 8 bases line up with TRBD1. V trimming: 6 bases; J trimming: 5 bases; junction bases outside the gene matches: 9. Germline loops: CDR1 SNHLY, CDR2 FYNNEI. There are 15 residues in the CDR3. The CDR3: CASSYDRGGDQPQHF. The CDR3 DNA sequence: TGTGCCAGCAGCTACGACAGGGGCGGAGATCAGCCCCAGCATTTT.

This clonotype came up a few times. This rearrangement joins TRBV6-5 to TRBJ1-5, with TRBD1 as a possible D gene (6 bases). Trimming removed 5 bases from V and 1 base from J, with 21 bases in between. Germline CDR1 is MNHEY and CDR2 is SVGAGI. This CDR3 has 18 amino acids. For the CDR3, the DNA is TGTGCCAGCAGTCCCACACTAACAGGGCCCGGGAGCAATCAGCCCCAGCATTTT. Translating it yields CASSPTLTGPGSNQPQHF.

This clonotype was recorded at least ten times. The chain is built from TRBV7-8 and TRBJ2-1; D is possibly TRBD2 (5 bases). Germline-derived CDR1 and CDR2 are SGHVS and FQNEAQ. This CDR3 comprises 16 residues. Deletions cut 5 bases from V and 0 bases from J, with 14 bases between. The CDR3 region is CASSRSGESSYNEQFF. The CDR3 DNA sequence: TGTGCCAGCAGCCGAAGCGGAGAGAGCTCCTACAATGAGCAGTTCTTC.

This clonotype was seen ten or more times. This chain joins TRBV7-9 and TRBJ1-4; D gene ambiguous. V was pared by 5 bases and J by 4 bases, with 14 bases between. The CDR3 covers 15 residues. Germline loops: CDR1 SEHNR, CDR2 FQNEAQ (reference sequence). Written as DNA, the CDR3 is TGTGCCAGCAGCCCCGGGAGGCAGAGTAATGAAAAACTGTTTTTT. Protein product: CASSPGRQSNEKLFF.

This clonotype was detected only once. This chain joins TRBV4-3 and TRBJ2-1; D remains ambiguous. Germline values: CDR1 LGHNA, CDR2 YSLEER. This CDR3 contains 15 residues. V gave up 1 base and J gave up 0 bases, with 7 bases separating them. CDR3 nucleotide sequence: TGCGCCAGCAGCCAAGGCTTCGACTCCTACAATGAGCAGTTCTTC. Amino acids: CASSQGFDSYNEQFF.

This clonotype showed up just once. The genes are TRBV7-9 and TRBJ2-5; D is unclear. The germline V gene has CDR1 SEHNR and CDR2 FQNEAQ (reference sequence). This CDR3 comprises 13 residues. Trimming removed 2 bases from V and 1 base from J, with 5 bases in between. The CDR3 protein is CASSLSLQETQYF. Here the CDR3 DNA reads TGTGCCAGCAGCTTATCCCTCCAAGAGACCCAGTACTTC. The complete variable domain, with remaining parts taken from reference TRBV7-9 and TRBJ2-5, reads DTGVSQNPRHKITKRGQNVTFRCDPISEHNRLYWYRQTLGQGPEFLTYFQNEAQLEKSRLLSDRFSAERPKGSFSTLEIQRTEQGDSAMYLCASSLSLQETQYFGPGTRLLVL.

The chain employs TRBV7-8 and TRBJ1-5; D gene uncertain. V lost 4 bases and J 9 bases, leaving 7 bases between the germline ends. Germline V gene sequence: CDR1 SGHVS, CDR2 FQNEAQ. CDR3 length equals 11 residues. The CDR3 coding sequence is TGTGCCAGCAGCTCCTCAGGGCCCCAGCATTTT. Encoded protein: CASSSSGPQHF.

This clonotype was observed at least ten times. The chain combines TRBV7-3 with TRBJ2-7; 8 bases line up with TRBD1. Germline CDR1 and CDR2: SGHTA and FQGTGA. V shed 5 bases and J 4 bases; nucleotides not matched to a gene: 7. The CDR3 spans 14 residues. The CDR3 nucleotides read TGTGCCAGCAGCCCGGGACAGGAGGATTACGAGCAGTACTTC. Translating gives CASSPGQEDYEQYF. The full variable domain, in which reference TRBV7-3 and TRBJ2-7 provide the parts outside the CDR3, is GAGVSQTPSNKVTEKGKYVELRCDPISGHTALYWYRQSLGQGPEFLIYFQGTGAADDSGLPNDRFFAVRPEGSVSTLKIQRTERGDSAVYLCASSPGQEDYEQYFGPGTRLTVT.

J is TRBJ1-4 and V is TRBV5-6; tentative D call: TRBD1 (6 bases). V lost 3 bases, J lost 5 bases, and 14 bases lay in between. Germline lookup yields CDR1 SGHDT and CDR2 YYEEEE. The CDR3 is 15 residues long. The CDR3 reads CASSSQTGGNEKLFF. As DNA, the CDR3 is TGTGCCAGCAGCTCGCAGACAGGAGGAAATGAAAAACTGTTTTTT.

There are many counts of this clonotype. The chain links TRBV29-1 to TRBJ2-3; 9 nucleotides line up with TRBD2. With V trimmed by 1 base and J by 3 bases, 2 bases remained unmatched. CDR1 is SQVTM and CDR2 is ANQGSEA in the germline V gene. This CDR3 is 14 amino acids long. CDR3 in DNA: TGCAGCGTTGAAGGGACTAGCGAGACAGATACGCAGTATTTT. It is translated as CSVEGTSETDTQYF.

This clonotype occurred many times. The chain carries TRBV10-3 and TRBJ2-5; no reliable D call. The ends were cut back, 2 bases at V and 1 base at J, with 2 bases in the middle. Germline V lookup: CDR1 ENHRY, CDR2 SYGVKD. CDR3 length equals 12 residues. This chain's CDR3 is CAISETQETQYF. DNA of the CDR3: TGTGCCATCAGTGAGACCCAAGAGACCCAGTACTTC.

This clonotype was observed at least ten times. The chain combines TRBV5-5 with TRBJ2-7; D possibly corresponds to TRBD1 (6 bases). Looked up from germline, CDR1 is SGHKS and CDR2 is YYEKEE (reference sequence). V lost 2 bases and J 0 bases, leaving 18 bases between the germline ends. This CDR3 is built from 17 residues. The CDR3 reads CASSLVPGTQRSYEQYF. The CDR3 DNA sequence: TGTGCCAGCAGCTTAGTGCCCGGGACACAGCGCTCCTACGAGCAGTACTTC.

Many counts were recorded for this clonotype. This chain uses TRBV2 with TRBJ1-1; D might be TRBD1 (5 bases). The germline V and J ends were trimmed by 2 bases and 1 base, with 11 bases remaining between them. Germline V gives CDR1 SNHLY, CDR2 FYNNEI. The CDR3 length is 15 residues. This CDR3 reads CASSELGPTNTEAFF. The DNA of the CDR3 is TGTGCCAGCAGTGAATTGGGACCGACGAACACTGAAGCTTTCTTT.

This clonotype was seen more than once but under ten times. V and J are TRBV11-1 and TRBJ2-7; 7 nucleotides agree with TRBD2. Germline V gene data show CDR1 as SGHAT and CDR2 as FQDESV (reference sequence). J was trimmed by 3 bases and V by 1 base; bases with no gene match: 6. This CDR3 has 15 amino acids. CDR3: CASSLEHGRIYEQYF. Written as DNA, the CDR3 is TGTGCCAGCAGCTTAGAGCACGGGAGGATCTACGAGCAGTACTTC.

This clonotype has only a few counts. The rearrangement links TRBV7-9 to TRBJ1-2, with 8 bases aligning to TRBD1. CDR3 length equals 13 residues. Germline trimming cut 5 bases from V and 13 bases from J; bases unmatched to any gene: 12. In germline, CDR1 is SEHNR, CDR2 FQNEAQ (reference sequence). The CDR3 region has the DNA TGTGCCAGCAGCCCAGGACTGACAGGGGTTCTCACCTTC. Its protein product is CASSPGLTGVLTF.

This clonotype was picked up a small number of times. The chain carries TRBV7-9 and TRBJ2-2, with no clear D. Germline assignment: CDR1 SEHNR and CDR2 FQNEAQ (reference sequence). V dropped 3 bases and J dropped 7 bases, with 6 bases sitting between them. This CDR3 contains 12 residues. This CDR3 reads CASSLSVGELFF. DNA of the CDR3: TGTGCCAGCAGCTTGTCTGTCGGGGAGCTGTTTTTT.

This clonotype was found many times. The gene calls are TRBV7-9 and TRBJ2-4; D call uncertain. CDR3 size: 14 residues. V lost 3 bases and J 5 bases, leaving 11 bases between the germline ends. Germline values: CDR1 SEHNR, CDR2 FQNEAQ (reference sequence). CDR3 sequence: CASSLWGGENIQYF. In DNA, the CDR3 is TGTGCCAGCAGCTTGTGGGGTGGTGAAAACATTCAGTACTTC.

The V and J genes are TRBV14 and TRBJ2-1; D unresolved. Germline V CDR1 and CDR2: SGHDN, FVKESK. V shed 1 base and J shed 6 bases, with 1 base lying between them. This CDR3 has 11 amino acids. The CDR3 loop is CASSQANEQFF. CDR3 sequence (DNA): TGTGCCAGCAGCCAAGCCAATGAGCAGTTCTTC. Using reference TRBV14 and TRBJ2-1 for the parts outside the CDR3, the full variable domain is EAGVTQFPSHSVIEKGQTVTLRCDPISGHDNLYWYRRVMGKEIKFLLHFVKESKQDESGMPNNRFLAERTGGTYSTLKVQPAELEDSGVYFCASSQANEQFFGPGTRLTVL.

V gene TRBV12-3 or TRBV12-4 combines with J gene TRBJ2-2, with D perhaps given as TRBD1 or TRBD2 (6 bases each). Trimming shortened V by 7 bases and J by 8 bases, and 17 bases separated the two germline ends. The CDR3 spans 14 residues. The CDR3 DNA sequence: TGTGCCAGCACTCGGACGGGGGCGGGAGGGGAGCTGTTTTTT. Protein product: CASTRTGAGGELFF.

In this sample, this clonotype turned up many times. The chain couples TRBV13 to TRBJ2-1; perhaps D is TRBD1 or TRBD2 (6 bases each). Germline assignment: CDR1 PRHDT and CDR2 FYEKMQ (reference sequence). This CDR3 region has 12 residues. V dropped 5 bases and J dropped 6 bases, with 8 bases sitting between them. As DNA, the CDR3 is TGTGCCAGCAGCGGGGGGCCCAATGAGCAGTTCTTC. Translation: CASSGGPNEQFF.